This record concerns one T cell receptor beta chain sequence. Its matching antigen is unknown. This CDR3 is built from 13 residues. CDR1 and CDR2 (germline): SNHLY, FYNNEI. Trimming cost V 10 bases and J 5 bases, with 17 bases left between them. This sample is drawn from a study of T-cell memory formation after mild COVID-19. The overall study: Clusters were largely donor specific.

Broader study findings: Balance between CD4 and CD8 was seen in clones contracting day 15 to 85, and a CD4+ lean was seen in later expanders. Memory sampled before infection contained some responding clones, suggesting cross-reactive memory joined. Clones which contracted sat mainly in CM and EM if CD4+, and in EMRA if CD8+.

One entry per CDR3 protein, called by TCRdb with MiXCR from the 5' RACE reads. The repertoire holds about 150,000 distinct CDR3 sequences, with under 30% as singletons. Sequences were obtained from PBMCs or a T cell subset sorted from them (not recorded which). The gene calls are TRBV2 and TRBJ2-5; D possibly matches TRBD1 or TRBD2 (5 bases each). This clonotype was obtained from an adult woman who had mild COVID-19 (a few samples of this study predate the infection). Cell type and time point are not known. The CDR3 DNA reads TGTGCCACCGGAACGGGACCGGGGGAGACCCAGTACTTC. Translating gives CATGTGPGETQYF.